The 16 T cell receptor beta chains below were found in one sample sequenced in a study of cytomegalovirus exposure and HLA in healthy donors. Researchers ran the PCR with 60 Vbeta and 13 Jbeta primers. Some clones are missing from TCRdb's copy, which holds only in-frame ones; the method was immunoSEQ multiplex PCR. Among roughly 130,000 clones listed, roughly 82% were seen once. Source material: PBMCs. The receptors here all came from a male donor in good health and CMV-seropositive.

This clone appeared once. This chain uses TRBV7-8 with TRBJ1-5; maybe TRBD1 (5 bases). The CDR3 sequence is 17 residues long. Deletions cut 4 bases from V and 7 bases from J, with 23 bases between. Germline V lookup: CDR1 SGHVS, CDR2 FQNEAQ. The CDR3 DNA reads TGTGCCAGCAGCTCCCGGTTACGTTCTGGGGCCGGACAGCCCCAGCATTTT. This codes for CASSSRLRSGAGQPQHF.

This clone was counted once. The chain couples TRBV29-1 to TRBJ1-1; no reliable D call. The CDR3 is made up of 9 amino acids. The germline V and J ends were trimmed by 7 bases and 4 bases, with 4 bases remaining between them. Germline V gives CDR1 SQVTM, CDR2 ANQGSEA. The CDR3, as DNA: TGCAGCGGAGGCACTGAAGCTTTCTTT. It codes for CSGGTEAFF.

This clone occurred a few times. The rearrangement uses TRBV6-5 and TRBJ1-1, with D unresolved. The V end lost 7 bases, the J end lost 3 bases, and 12 bases lay between the germline ends. CDR3 length: 13 amino acids. Germline V lookup: CDR1 MNHEY, CDR2 SVGAGI. The CDR3 DNA reads as TGTGCCAGCACCCGGGGATGGGACACTGAAGCTTTCTTT. Translated, it gives CASTRGWDTEAFF.

V usage is TRBV27 and J usage is TRBJ2-1; a possible D gene is TRBD2 (5 bases). In germline, CDR1 is MNHEY, CDR2 SMNVEV (reference sequence). The CDR3 has 14 amino acids. The V and J ends lost 6 bases and 2 bases respectively, with 11 bases between them. The DNA of the CDR3 is TGTGCCAGCAGCCCAGCGGATACCTACAATGAGCAGTTCTTC. This gives the protein CASSPADTYNEQFF.

Here the CDR3 DNA reads TGTGCCAGTAGTGCATCGGGACTCCCTGGAAACACCATATATTTT. This codes for CASSASGLPGNTIYF. V and J are TRBV19 and TRBJ1-3; D perhaps matches TRBD1 (5 bases). CDR3 length equals 15 residues. Germline V gene data show CDR1 as LNHDA and CDR2 as SQIVND (reference sequence). Trimming cost V 5 bases and J 2 bases, with 13 bases left between them. Using reference TRBV19 and TRBJ1-3 for the parts outside the CDR3, the full variable domain is DGGITQSPKYLFRKEGQNVTLSCEQNLNHDAMYWYRQDPGQGLRLIYYSQIVNDFQKGDIAEGYSVSREKKESFPLTVTSAQKNPTAFYLCASSASGLPGNTIYFGEGSWLTVV.

The gene calls are TRBV6-1 and TRBJ2-7; the D is unclear. This CDR3 is 13 amino acids long. Deletions cut 11 bases from V and 2 bases from J, with 16 bases between. Germline values: CDR1 MNHNS, CDR2 SASEGT. CDR3 bases: TGTGCCGGAGATGTTGGTCCTACCTACGAGCAGTACTTC. It yields the protein CAGDVGPTYEQYF.

V gene TRBV6-5 combines with J gene TRBJ2-1, with 7 bases lining up with TRBD2. Per germline, CDR1 MNHEY and CDR2 SVGAGI. J gave up 5 bases and V 6 bases, and 4 bases lay outside the gene matches. This CDR3 contains 13 residues. The CDR3 here is CASRELANNEQFF. In nucleotides, the CDR3 is TGTGCCAGCAGAGAACTAGCGAACAATGAGCAGTTCTTC.

This chain links TRBV18 with TRBJ1-2; D perhaps matches TRBD1 (5 bases). The CDR3 is 17 amino acids. Per germline, CDR1 KGHSH and CDR2 LQKENI. The V and J ends lost 0 bases and 3 bases respectively, with 17 bases between them. The CDR3 DNA reads TGTGCCAGCTCACCACCTGGTTCAAGGGGCGCATACTATGGCTACACCTTC. Its translation is CASSPPGSRGAYYGYTF.

The gene calls are TRBV18 and TRBJ2-7, with TRBD1 matching over 8 bases. Germline V gene data show CDR1 as KGHSH and CDR2 as LQKENI. This CDR3 spans 14 amino acids. Trimming cost V 10 bases and J 12 bases; bases outside gene matches: 20. The CDR3: CATKPQGAESTAYF. CDR3 coding DNA: TGTGCCACCAAGCCCCAGGGGGCAGAATCTACGGCGTACTTC.

This clone was seen only a few times. This rearrangement joins TRBV7-9 to TRBJ2-7; 7 bases line up with TRBD2. CDR1 and CDR2 from the germline V gene are SEHNR and FQNEAQ (reference sequence). The CDR3 loop spans 15 amino acids. V trimming: 1 base; J trimming: 0 bases; junction bases outside the gene matches: 3. As DNA, the CDR3 is TGTGCCAGCAGCTTAGAGGGCGGGAGCTCCTACGAGCAGTACTTC. Residues: CASSLEGGSSYEQYF.

The chain uses TRBV7-8 and TRBJ2-1; 9 bases map to TRBD2. Per germline, CDR1 SGHVS and CDR2 FQNEAQ. J gave up 9 bases and V 1 base, and 7 bases lay outside the gene matches. This CDR3 contains 15 residues. The chain's CDR3 is CASSLESGRFTEQFF. CDR3 in DNA: TGTGCCAGCAGCTTAGAAAGCGGGAGGTTCACTGAGCAGTTCTTC.

This chain links TRBV5-8 with TRBJ2-4, with 9 bases that match TRBD1. Germline CDR1 SGHTS, CDR2 YDEGEE. CDR3 length: 15 residues. Trimming removed 2 bases from V and 6 bases from J; junction bases left unmatched: 6. This chain's CDR3 is CASSLEGQGSNIQYF. The CDR3 coding sequence is TGTGCCAGCAGCTTAGAAGGACAGGGGTCAAACATTCAGTACTTC.

The rearrangement joins TRBV18 to TRBJ2-7; weak D call: TRBD1 (5 bases). CDR3 length: 12 residues. Per the germline V gene, CDR1 is KGHSH and CDR2 is LQKENI. V dropped 6 bases and J dropped 7 bases, with 13 bases sitting between them. The CDR3 DNA reads TGTGCCAGCTCCCCCCTCGGACAAGAGCAGTACTTC. Amino acid sequence: CASSPLGQEQYF.

This clone was observed a few times. This chain connects TRBV15 to TRBJ2-1; 7 nucleotides align to TRBD1. Per germline, CDR1 LNHNV and CDR2 YYDKDF (reference sequence). Trimming cost V 0 bases and J 16 bases; bases outside gene matches: 9. The CDR3 runs to 13 residues. CDR3: CATSRDSRDRRFF. DNA for the CDR3: TGTGCCACCAGCAGAGATTCGAGGGACAGACGTTTCTTC. The whole variable domain, filled in from reference TRBV15 and TRBJ2-1, reads DAMVIQNPRYQVTQFGKPVTLSCSQTLNHNVMYWYQQKSSQAPKLLFHYYDKDFNNEADTPDNFQSRRPNTSFCFLDIRSPGLGDTAMYLCATSRDSRDRRFFGPGTRLTVL.

The chain carries TRBV2 and TRBJ1-4, with D tentatively TRBD1 (6 bases). The CDR3 is made up of 17 amino acids. V gave up 4 bases and J gave up 4 bases, with 19 bases separating them. Germline V CDR1 and CDR2: SNHLY, FYNNEI. The CDR3 DNA follows: TGTGCCAGCAGTGGGGGACCCCGAGGGGGGGTTAATGAAAAACTGTTTTTT. Translating gives CASSGGPRGGVNEKLFF.

The chain joins TRBV6-5 to TRBJ2-7; 7 nucleotides line up with TRBD1. Germline CDR1 reads MNHEY; CDR2 reads SVGAGI. This CDR3 contains 12 residues. V dropped 6 bases and J dropped 5; count of bases not matched to a gene: 4. CDR3 nucleotides: TGTGCCAGCAGCCGACAGGGCCACGAGCAGTACTTC. Translated, it gives CASSRQGHEQYF.